These 32 T cell receptor beta chains came from one sample sequenced in a study of CD8 T cells in ankylosing spondylitis. One entry per CDR3 protein, called by TCRdb with MiXCR from the 5' RACE reads. The data contain about 250,000 distinct CDR3 sequences, roughly 32% of them singletons. Specimen: blood, either unsorted or a sorted T cell fraction (not recorded which). The receptors stem from a male donor with ankylosing spondylitis or in good health (not recorded which).

This clonotype was observed a single time. An end of the junction does not agree with germline; a read error may underlie this. This chain links TRBV10-3 with TRBJ2-1; D is undetermined. This CDR3 region has 13 residues. Germline loops: CDR1 ENHRY, CDR2 SYGVKD. This chain's CDR3 is CAISAAAYNEQFF. For the CDR3, the DNA is TGTGCCATCAGTGCCGCGGCCTATAATGAGCAGTTCTTC.

The chain uses TRBV20-1 and TRBJ1-3; D not resolved. Germline V gene lookup returns CDR1 DFQATT and CDR2 SNEGSKA (reference sequence). With 6 bases removed from V and 4 bases from J, the gap between germline ends came to 7 bases. CDR3 length equals 11 residues. CDR3 sequence: CSALLGNTIYF. CDR3 in DNA: TGCAGTGCCCTCCTGGGAAACACCATATATTTT.

Many counts were recorded for this clonotype. The rearrangement joins TRBV12-3 or TRBV12-4 to TRBJ2-1; D is undetermined. The V end lost 1 base, the J end lost 5 bases, and 6 bases lay between the germline ends. This CDR3 contains 13 residues. In DNA form, the CDR3 reads TGTGCCAGCAGTTTAGGGAGAGACAATGAGCAGTTCTTC. It is translated as CASSLGRDNEQFF.

The chain couples TRBV20-1 to TRBJ2-1, with 9 positions matching TRBD2. Germline V CDR1 and CDR2: DFQATT, SNEGSKA (reference sequence). J gave up 6 bases and V 3 bases, and 3 bases lay outside the gene matches. The CDR3 has 13 amino acids. DNA for the CDR3: TGCAGTGCTAGCCTAGCGGGGCGCAATGAGCAGTTCTTC. This sequence encodes CSASLAGRNEQFF.

The genes are TRBV30 and TRBJ2-1; possibly TRBD1 for D (5 bases). The CDR3 is 12 amino acids. Trimming took 3 bases from V and 5 from J, leaving 8 bases between them. Germline assignment: CDR1 GTSNPN and CDR2 SVGIG (reference sequence). The CDR3 protein is CAWRKQDNEQFF. The DNA for the CDR3 is TGTGCCTGGAGGAAACAGGACAATGAGCAGTTCTTC.

The V call is TRBV28, the J call TRBJ2-2; 7 positions agree with TRBD1. CDR1 MDHEN and CDR2 SYDVKM come from the germline V gene. This CDR3 is 15 amino acids long. V shed 3 bases, J shed 2 bases, and the junction held 3 bases outside the gene matches. In DNA, the CDR3 is TGTGCCAGCAGTTTCGACAGGGTCAACACCGGGGAGCTGTTTTTT. It encodes CASSFDRVNTGELFF.

The J gene is TRBJ2-1, the V gene TRBV20-1; 11 bases line up with TRBD2. The V gene's germline CDR1 is DFQATT and CDR2 SNEGSKA (reference sequence). This CDR3 contains 16 residues. After removal of 4 bases from V and 6 bases from J, the junction contained 11 bases not matched to a gene. Written as DNA, the CDR3 is TGCAGTGCTACAAGACTAGCGGGGTTCGGGGGCAATGAGCAGTTCTTC. It yields the protein CSATRLAGFGGNEQFF.

This clonotype has more than one count but fewer than ten. V and J are TRBV15 and TRBJ2-5, with D tentatively TRBD1 (6 bases). The CDR3 is 14 residues long. Per the germline V gene, CDR1 is LNHNV and CDR2 is YYDKDF (reference sequence). Trimming took 5 bases from V and 6 from J, leaving 16 bases between them. CDR3: CATSASQGWKTQYF. CDR3 nucleotides: TGTGCCACCAGCGCCTCCCAGGGGTGGAAGACCCAGTACTTC.

In regard to this clonotype: At one of its ends the junction is not consistent with the germline gene, which may arise from a read error. The genes are TRBV7-7 and TRBJ2-2; no clear D. The germline V gene encodes CDR1 SSHAT and CDR2 FNYEAQ (reference sequence). The CDR3 spans 13 residues. The CDR3 bases are TGTGCTAGCAGCTTCCAGAGCACCGGGGAGCTGTTTTTT. It yields the protein CASSFQSTGELFF.

The chain carries TRBV6-1 and TRBJ2-7, with 7 bases fitting TRBD1. Germline assignment: CDR1 MNHNS and CDR2 SASEGT. This CDR3 comprises 17 residues. V trimming: 5 bases; J trimming: 1 base; junction bases outside the gene matches: 14. CDR3 residues: CASSHRPTGVTSYEQYF. CDR3 in DNA: TGTGCCAGCAGTCATCGCCCAACAGGGGTGACTTCCTACGAGCAGTACTTC.

This clonotype was seen only a few times. This sequence joins TRBV29-1 and TRBJ1-1, with D tentatively TRBD1 (5 bases). Trimming cost V 3 bases and J 4 bases, with 12 bases left between them. Germline V gene sequence: CDR1 SQVTM, CDR2 ANQGSEA. CDR3 length equals 13 residues. CDR3 in DNA: TGCAGCGTTGACGATGGGGGGAGCACTGAAGCTTTCTTT. It is translated as CSVDDGGSTEAFF.

The chain employs TRBV7-6 and TRBJ2-1; D is tentatively TRBD1 or TRBD2 (5 bases each). The CDR3 is made up of 13 amino acids. Germline V gene lookup returns CDR1 SGHVS and CDR2 FNYEAQ. Trimming removed 2 bases at V and 6 bases at J, with 8 bases between. CDR3 coding DNA: TGTGCCAGCAGCTTATATGGGGGCAATGAGCAGTTCTTC. Translated: CASSLYGGNEQFF.

The chain recombines TRBV20-1 with TRBJ1-3; maybe TRBD1 (5 bases). The germline V and J ends were trimmed by 6 bases and 0 bases, with 12 bases remaining between them. The length of the CDR3 is 14 residues. Germline CDR1 reads DFQATT; CDR2 reads SNEGSKA (reference sequence). CDR3 loop: CSASDSLSGNTIYF. CDR3 bases: TGCAGTGCCAGTGACAGCCTCTCTGGAAACACCATATATTTT.

The chain carries TRBV7-9 and TRBJ1-4; D unresolved. The CDR3 length is 16 residues. V lost 0 bases and J 3 bases, leaving 11 bases between the germline ends. Germline-derived CDR1 and CDR2 are SEHNR and FQNEAQ (reference sequence). The CDR3 loop is CASSLAAAGANEKLFF. CDR3 DNA: TGTGCCAGCAGCTTAGCTGCTGCCGGAGCTAATGAAAAACTGTTTTTT. The full variable domain, in which reference TRBV7-9 and TRBJ1-4 provide the parts outside the CDR3, is DTGVSQNPRHKITKRGQNVTFRCDPISEHNRLYWYRQTLGQGPEFLTYFQNEAQLEKSRLLSDRFSAERPKGSFSTLEIQRTEQGDSAMYLCASSLAAAGANEKLFFGSGTQLSVL.

This clonotype showed up just a few times. The chain uses TRBV12-3 or TRBV12-4 and TRBJ2-2; D is uncertain. The CDR3 loop spans 14 amino acids. The V end lost 6 bases, the J end lost 5 bases, and 13 bases lay between the germline ends. CDR3 protein: CASSPLLVTGELFF. Here the CDR3 DNA reads TGTGCCAGCAGCCCCCTGTTGGTAACCGGGGAGCTGTTTTTT.

V is TRBV4-2 and J is TRBJ2-1; D not certain. This CDR3 comprises 13 residues. From germline, CDR1 is LGHNA and CDR2 YNFKEQ. The V end was cut by 4 bases, the J end by 3 bases, with 7 bases between. DNA of the CDR3: TGTGCCAGCAGCCGTGGTCTCTACAATGAGCAGTTCTTC. It yields the protein CASSRGLYNEQFF.

This clonotype was found a few times. The V call is TRBV12-3 or TRBV12-4, the J call TRBJ1-1; D may be TRBD1 (5 bases). The V end lost 6 bases, the J end lost 3 bases, and 14 bases lay between the germline ends. The CDR3 length is 14 residues. The CDR3 DNA sequence: TGTGCCAGCAGACTCCAGGGATGGGACACTGAAGCTTTCTTT. Translating gives CASRLQGWDTEAFF.

The rearrangement uses TRBV12-3 or TRBV12-4 and TRBJ1-6, with D perhaps TRBD1 (6 bases). This CDR3 contains 14 residues. The V end lost 8 bases, the J end lost 10 bases, and 18 bases lay between the germline ends. CDR3 amino acids: CASSLQGQGSPLHF. For the CDR3, the DNA is TGTGCCAGCTCGCTACAGGGTCAGGGATCACCCCTCCACTTT.

The chain carries TRBV7-8 and TRBJ2-3; D remains ambiguous. CDR3 length equals 16 residues. The germline V gene has CDR1 SGHVS and CDR2 FQNEAQ. Trimming stripped 5 bases from V and 2 bases from J, with 17 bases between. CDR3 region: CASSLRSWSITDTQYF. The CDR3 nucleotides are TGTGCCAGCAGCCTTAGATCCTGGTCTATCACAGATACGCAGTATTTT.

The chain recombines TRBV9 with TRBJ2-1; D not resolved. The CDR3 extends over 15 amino acids. V lost 0 bases and J lost 3, with 10 bases in between. Germline lookup yields CDR1 SGDLS and CDR2 YYNGEE. The chain's CDR3 is CASSVEGSVYNEQFF. In DNA, the CDR3 is TGTGCCAGCAGCGTAGAAGGTTCCGTCTACAATGAGCAGTTCTTC. Looking up the rest from reference TRBV9 and TRBJ2-1 gives the full variable domain: DSGVTQTPKHLITATGQRVTLRCSPRSGDLSVYWYQQSLDQGLQFLIQYYNGEERAKGNILERFSAQQFPDLHSELNLSSLELGDSALYFCASSVEGSVYNEQFFGPGTRLTVL.

The sample holds a few counts of this clonotype. J is TRBJ2-1 and V is TRBV20-1; 8 bases are shared with TRBD2. V gave up 0 bases and J gave up 0 bases; unmatched junction bases: 7. The CDR3 totals 17 residues. Germline CDR1 reads DFQATT; CDR2 reads SNEGSKA (reference sequence). The CDR3 DNA sequence: TGCAGTGCTAGAGATGGAGGCGGGGGGCACTCCTACAATGAGCAGTTCTTC. This codes for CSARDGGGGHSYNEQFF.

The chain links TRBV7-9 to TRBJ1-2; 8 bases are a match to TRBD1. This CDR3 spans 14 amino acids. V shed 5 bases, J shed 4 bases, and the junction held 6 bases outside the gene matches. Germline V gene lookup returns CDR1 SEHNR and CDR2 FQNEAQ (reference sequence). The DNA of the CDR3 is TGTGCCAGCAGCCCGGACAGGGTAGGCTATGGCTACACCTTC. It specifies CASSPDRVGYGYTF.

The CDR3 protein is CATSKGDTDTQYF. CDR3 nucleotide sequence: TGTGCCACCAGCAAGGGGGACACAGATACGCAGTATTTT. The J gene is TRBJ2-3, the V gene TRBV15, with a weak D call TRBD1 (6 bases). This CDR3 is 13 amino acids long. Germline V gene lookup returns CDR1 LNHNV and CDR2 YYDKDF (reference sequence). Trimming took off 4 bases at V and 2 bases at J, with 7 bases between the two ends.

V is TRBV12-3 or TRBV12-4 and J is TRBJ2-1; 7 bases match TRBD1. The CDR3 consists of 15 residues. The junction had 10 bases not matched to a gene; V was cut back by 4 bases and J by 7 bases. CDR3 coding DNA: TGTGCCAGCAGTTCATACAGGGGACGTTATAATGAGCAGTTCTTC. Encoded protein: CASSSYRGRYNEQFF.

This clonotype was found many times. The chain carries TRBV29-1 and TRBJ1-2; 8 positions agree with TRBD1. CDR1 and CDR2 (germline): SQVTM, ANQGSEA. The CDR3 loop spans 14 amino acids. V dropped 3 bases and J dropped 4; count of bases not matched to a gene: 7. The CDR3 protein is CSVDGQGSFYGYTF. The CDR3 coding sequence is TGCAGCGTTGACGGACAGGGCTCCTTCTATGGCTACACCTTC.

V is TRBV29-1 and J is TRBJ1-5; D uncertain. The CDR3 spans 13 residues. In germline, CDR1 is SQVTM, CDR2 ANQGSEA. The V and J ends lost 3 bases and 7 bases respectively, with 13 bases between them. The CDR3 region is CSVEIEYGQPQHF. DNA for the CDR3: TGCAGCGTTGAGATCGAGTACGGGCAGCCCCAGCATTTT. The full variable domain, its missing parts supplied by reference TRBV29-1 and TRBJ1-5, is SAVISQKPSRDICQRGTSLTIQCQVDSQVTMMFWYRQQPGQSLTLIATANQGSEATYESGFVIDKFPISRPNLTFSTLTVSNMSPEDSSIYLCSVEIEYGQPQHFGDGTRLSIL.

The genes are TRBV11-2 and TRBJ2-3, with TRBD1 matching over 10 bases. The CDR3 has 16 amino acids. Germline values: CDR1 SGHAT, CDR2 FQNNGV. With 3 bases clipped from V and 2 bases from J, the junction kept 5 bases outside the gene matches. DNA for the CDR3: TGTGCCAGCAGCTTCCAGACAGGGGGCTACACAGATACGCAGTATTTT. Translating gives CASSFQTGGYTDTQYF. Combining the CDR3 with reference TRBV11-2 and TRBJ2-3 gives the whole variable domain EAGVAQSPRYKIIEKRQSVAFWCNPISGHATLYWYQQILGQGPKLLIQFQNNGVVDDSQLPKDRFSAERLKGVDSTLKIQPAKLEDSAVYLCASSFQTGGYTDTQYFGPGTRLTVL.

This clonotype showed up just a few times. The chain is built from TRBV20-1 and TRBJ1-1; D not certain. The CDR3 has 15 amino acids. Germline lookup yields CDR1 DFQATT and CDR2 SNEGSKA (reference sequence). With 5 bases removed from V and 0 bases from J, the gap between germline ends came to 16 bases. The CDR3 loop reads CSAPLASRMNTEAFF. CDR3 nucleotides: TGCAGTGCTCCTCTAGCTAGCAGGATGAACACTGAAGCTTTCTTT.

This clonotype appeared a few times. V gene TRBV12-3 or TRBV12-4 combines with J gene TRBJ1-1; the D gene is possibly TRBD1 (5 bases). CDR3 size: 13 residues. The V and J ends lost 1 base and 3 bases respectively, with 6 bases between them. The chain's CDR3 is CASSLDRYTEAFF. As DNA, the CDR3 is TGTGCCAGCAGTTTAGACAGGTACACTGAAGCTTTCTTT.

The sample holds a few counts of this clonotype. The V call is TRBV6-2 or TRBV6-3, the J call TRBJ2-5; tentatively, D is TRBD2 (6 bases). Between the trimmed V and J ends, which lost 5 bases and 5 bases, there was a span of 15 bases. Per the germline V gene, CDR1 is MNHEY and CDR2 is SVGEGT. This CDR3 region has 14 residues. CDR3 bases: TGTGCCAGCAGTGGAGGGCCCCTCGGGGAGACCCAGTACTTC. As protein: CASSGGPLGETQYF.

This clonotype appeared many times. The V gene is TRBV7-9, the J gene TRBJ2-1; TRBD1 matches at 9 bases. The length of the CDR3 is 12 residues. V shed 4 bases, J shed 11 bases, and the junction held 3 bases outside the gene matches. Germline CDR1 and CDR2: SEHNR and FQNEAQ (reference sequence). The chain's CDR3 is CASSWDRDQQFF. CDR3 coding DNA: TGTGCCAGCAGCTGGGACAGGGATCAGCAGTTCTTC.

This clonotype showed up just a few times. The J gene is TRBJ2-5, the V gene TRBV11-2; TRBD2 might be the D (6 bases). The V gene lost 5 bases and the J gene lost 6 bases, with 22 bases spanning the gap. CDR1 and CDR2 (germline): SGHAT, FQNNGV. This CDR3 has 16 residues. DNA of the CDR3: TGTGCCAGCAGCGTAAGAGGAGGGACCCCGGGCCAGACCCAGTACTTC. The encoded protein is CASSVRGGTPGQTQYF.